This TCR beta chain was profiled in a study of blood T cell repertoires in COVID-19. Study-wide context: Acute-phase and convalescent COVID-19 samples originated in the United States, Italy and Spain.

CDR1 is SEHNR and CDR2 is FQNEAQ in the germline V gene (reference sequence). The V gene end was trimmed by 5 bases and the J gene end by 9 bases; junction bases not matched to a gene: 13. The CDR3 covers 15 residues. The protocol was immunoSEQ multiplex PCR, while the TCRdb copy is restricted to in-frame clones and leaves out a portion. The sample consists of 250,000 to 350,000 clones, 89% of them appearing once. Sequencing input: peripheral blood. The TCR was taken from a man younger than 35 who had recovered from COVID-19. The chain uses TRBV7-9 and TRBJ2-1, with 7 bases lining up with TRBD2. Here the CDR3 reads CASSEGGLVKFEQFF. The CDR3 nucleotides are TGTGCCAGCAGCGAAGGTGGACTAGTGAAGTTTGAGCAGTTCTTC.